Below, 13 T cell receptor beta chains from the same sample are listed, as sequenced in a study of response to subunit inactivated influenza vaccine. TCRdb called the RT-PCR reads again in MiXCR, with one record for every CDR3 protein. This sample has roughly 700,000 distinct CDR3 sequences, with over 11% found just once. Sequenced material: PBMCs from blood, taken roughly 15 days before vaccination. Receptors were obtained from a man over 45 who received an inactivated influenza vaccine.

The chain joins TRBV3-1 to TRBJ2-7, with 7 nucleotides matching TRBD1. This CDR3 region has 13 residues. Germline lookup yields CDR1 LGHDT and CDR2 YNNKEL (reference sequence). V shed 2 bases, J shed 6 bases, and the junction held 4 bases outside the gene matches. The CDR3 loop is CASSQPGGIEQYF. The CDR3 nucleotides are TGTGCCAGCAGCCAACCAGGGGGTATCGAGCAGTACTTC.

This clonotype was picked up many times. V gene TRBV20-1 combines with J gene TRBJ2-2; 10 bases agree with TRBD2. The J segment lost 5 bases and the V segment lost 2 bases, leaving 5 bases of the junction unmatched. Germline CDR1 DFQATT, CDR2 SNEGSKA (reference sequence). The CDR3 covers 15 residues. The CDR3 region is CSARPSGRSTGELFF. Written as DNA, the CDR3 is TGCAGTGCTAGACCTAGCGGGAGATCAACCGGGGAGCTGTTTTTT.

The sample holds a few counts of this clonotype. V gene TRBV20-1 combines with J gene TRBJ2-5; 13 bases align to TRBD2. The CDR3 runs 17 residues. The J segment lost 2 bases and the V segment lost 4 bases, leaving 10 bases of the junction unmatched. Germline loops: CDR1 DFQATT, CDR2 SNEGSKA (reference sequence). DNA for the CDR3: TGCAGTGCTATTCCACTAGCGGGGGGGGAATCTCAAGAGACCCAGTACTTC. This gives the protein CSAIPLAGGESQETQYF.

V is TRBV7-6 and J is TRBJ2-5; D not resolved. The CDR3 consists of 14 residues. In germline, CDR1 is SGHVS, CDR2 FNYEAQ. The V gene lost 1 base and the J gene lost 5 bases, with 11 bases spanning the gap. CDR3 in DNA: TGTGCCAGCAGCTTAGGACCTGTGGCGGAGACCCAGTACTTC. It yields the protein CASSLGPVAETQYF. The variable domain in full, with the rest retrieved from reference TRBV7-6 and TRBJ2-5, is GAGVSQSPRYKVTKRGQDVALRCDPISGHVSLYWYRQALGQGPEFLTYFNYEAQQDKSGLPNDRFSAERPEGSISTLTIQRTEQRDSAMYRCASSLGPVAETQYFGPGTRLLVL.

This chain connects TRBV7-8 to TRBJ2-2; D possibly corresponds to TRBD1 (6 bases). Trimming cost V 3 bases and J 5 bases, with 22 bases left between them. This CDR3 region has 18 residues. The germline gives CDR1 SGHVS, CDR2 FQNEAQ. In nucleotides, the CDR3 is TGTGCCAGCAGCTTCATATCGGCCGGGACACGGGCAACCGGGGAGCTGTTTTTT. It translates to CASSFISAGTRATGELFF.

This clonotype has a handful of counts. The chain combines TRBV20-1 with TRBJ1-5; a weak D match, TRBD1 (5 bases). Trimming left V 3 bases short and J 5 bases short, with 11 bases between. The CDR3 is made up of 13 amino acids. Germline-derived CDR1 and CDR2 are DFQATT and SNEGSKA (reference sequence). The CDR3: CSASQGIDQPQHF. The CDR3 nucleotides are TGCAGTGCTAGTCAGGGTATCGATCAGCCCCAGCATTTT.

This clonotype was observed a handful of times. This chain connects TRBV9 to TRBJ2-2, with 7 bases fitting TRBD1. This CDR3 is built from 17 residues. Germline V gene sequence: CDR1 SGDLS, CDR2 YYNGEE. V was clipped by 4 bases and J by 2 bases; unmatched bases: 11. Written as DNA, the CDR3 is TGTGCCAGCAGCCCCCTCCCGGGACAGACAAACACCGGGGAGCTGTTTTTT. Protein sequence: CASSPLPGQTNTGELFF.

This chain uses TRBV24-1 with TRBJ2-3, with D unresolved. Germline V CDR1 and CDR2: KGHDR, SFDVKD. Trimming removed 0 bases from V and 4 bases from J, with 10 bases in between. The CDR3 spans 15 residues. The CDR3 DNA sequence: TGTGCCACCAGTGATTTGCGGAGTCCGGCAGATACGCAGTATTTT. Amino acid sequence: CATSDLRSPADTQYF.

The gene calls are TRBV9 and TRBJ2-2; D is undetermined. The V gene's germline CDR1 is SGDLS and CDR2 YYNGEE. The CDR3 extends over 13 amino acids. V dropped 9 bases and J dropped 6 bases, with 15 bases sitting between them. The CDR3 spells CATSRVSSGELFF. CDR3 DNA sequence: TGTGCCACAAGCCGGGTATCGTCCGGGGAGCTGTTTTTT.

This clonotype was seen more than once but under ten times. The chain joins TRBV5-1 to TRBJ2-1; 11 bases agree with TRBD2. The junction had 6 bases not matched to a gene; V was cut back by 2 bases and J by 5 bases. Germline CDR1 is SGHRS and CDR2 is YFSETQ. The CDR3 is made up of 16 amino acids. CDR3 in DNA: TGCGCCAGCAGCTTACGACTAGCGGGGAATAACAATGAGCAGTTCTTC. Protein sequence: CASSLRLAGNNNEQFF. Complete variable domain (other parts from reference TRBV5-1 and TRBJ2-1): KAGVTQTPRYLIKTRGQQVTLSCSPISGHRSVSWYQQTPGQGLQFLFEYFSETQRNKGNFPGRFSGRQFSNSRSEMNVSTLELGDSALYLCASSLRLAGNNNEQFFGPGTRLTVL.

This clonotype was seen more than once but under ten times. The V call is TRBV10-2, the J call TRBJ2-3, with 12 bases lining up with TRBD2. The germline CDR1 and CDR2 sequences are WSHSY and SAAADI. The CDR3 spans 14 residues. The trim removed 11 bases at V and 5 bases at J, leaving 8 bases unmatched. The CDR3 DNA sequence: TGCGCCTGCCGGACTAGCGGGGTGTTAGATACGCAGTATTTT. Translated: CACRTSGVLDTQYF.

This clonotype was picked up many times. The chain employs TRBV12-3 or TRBV12-4 and TRBJ2-2, with D perhaps TRBD2 (6 bases). V was pared by 3 bases and J by 0 bases, with 8 bases between. The CDR3 is made up of 15 amino acids. DNA for the CDR3: TGTGCCAGCAGTTTTGCGGGGTCGAACACCGGGGAGCTGTTTTTT. As protein: CASSFAGSNTGELFF.

This rearrangement joins TRBV5-1 to TRBJ2-7; 14 nucleotides match TRBD2. The CDR3 sequence is 14 residues long. Germline CDR1 reads SGHRS; CDR2 reads YFSETQ. Unmatched junction bases numbered 4, after V lost 4 bases and J lost 7 bases. As DNA, the CDR3 is TGCGCCAGCAGCGACCGGACTAGCGGGGGGGAGCAGTACTTC. Amino acid sequence: CASSDRTSGGEQYF.